This TCR beta chain was captured in a study of kidney transplant recipient with SARS-CoV-2 infection. Only a few counts were recorded for this clonotype. Via MiXCR, TCRdb re-called the reads, giving one row per CDR3 protein. Of fewer than 250,000 distinct CDR3 sequences listed, roughly 26% are singletons. Deletions cut 5 bases from V and 4 bases from J, with 23 bases between. The CDR3 covers 17 residues. Germline loops: CDR1 LGHDT, CDR2 YNNKEL (reference sequence). The V call is TRBV3-1, the J call TRBJ1-2; D is undetermined. The source of this sequence is a male patient aged 25-45 years who had COVID-19 and was a kidney transplant recipient. These T cells may partly come from the graft donor. Sequences were derived from a blood sample, sampled at baseline and around day 120 from a kidney transplant recipient. The CDR3 loop is CASSFMNTLRKAYGYTF. CDR3 nucleotide sequence: TGTGCCAGCAGCTTTATGAACACCCTTCGAAAGGCCTATGGCTACACCTTC.